Here is one TCR beta chain with its context. The sample comes from a study of blood T cell repertoires in COVID-19. Across the study: The United States, Italy and Spain were the sources of the acute and convalescent COVID-19 samples. PBMCs, B-cell-depleted T cells, or T cells were the source of the cDNA or gDNA that made up the material.

Germline V lookup: CDR1 SGHTA, CDR2 FQGTGA. V shed 5 bases and J shed 10 bases, with 9 bases lying between them. The CDR3 runs 11 residues. Source study methods: Amplification with reference gene primers provided the estimates of nucleated cell counts. Repertoires were generated with immunoSEQ multiplex PCR, while TCRdb's copy carries only in-frame clones and drops some. V, J and clone size reflect that table, while D and trimming were determined from the DNA. The sample has over 300,000 clones, about 82% seen once. The clonotype originates from a woman aged 50 to 60 with acute or convalescent COVID-19. Input material: peripheral blood. The chain joins TRBV7-3 to TRBJ2-1; a weak D match, TRBD1 (5 bases). The CDR3 bases are TGTGCCAGCAGCCCAGGGCAGGAGCAGTTCTTC. This codes for CASSPGQEQFF.